This T cell receptor (beta chain) was obtained from a study of cytomegalovirus exposure and HLA in healthy donors. Use of 60 Vbeta and 13 Jbeta primers characterized the PCR. Data came from immunoSEQ multiplex PCR; TCRdb stores just in-frame clones and leaves some out. The sample table includes approximately 170,000 clones. V trimming: 4 bases; J trimming: 6 bases; junction bases outside the gene matches: 5. The CDR3 sequence is 14 residues long. Per the germline V gene, CDR1 is SGHTA and CDR2 is FQGNSA. The clonotype was recovered from a woman aged 18 to 35 in good health and CMV-seropositive. The sequenced sample consisted of PBMCs. The chain uses TRBV7-2 and TRBJ2-3; TRBD2 aligns across 9 bases. In DNA form, the CDR3 reads TGTGCCAGCAGCTCGGGACTAGCTAAGGATACGCAGTATTTT. Its protein is CASSSGLAKDTQYF. The complete variable domain, with remaining parts taken from reference TRBV7-2 and TRBJ2-3, reads GAGVSQSPSNKVTEKGKDVELRCDPISGHTALYWYRQSLGQGLEFLIYFQGNSAPDKSGLPSDRFSAERTGGSVSTLTIQRTQQEDSAVYLCASSSGLAKDTQYFGPGTRLTVL.